The 24 T cell receptor beta chains in this list originate from one sample, sequenced in a study of early T cells in non-severe SARS-CoV-2 infection. TCRdb recomputed calls from the 5' RACE reads with MiXCR, one row per CDR3 protein. The sample gives tens of thousands of distinct CDR3 sequences, roughly an eighth of which show up once; more than 6.5% is in the top ten. Source material: whole blood. The receptor source for this set is an adult who was a healthcare worker with PCR-confirmed SARS-CoV-2 infection or an uninfected control (not recorded which).

V and J are TRBV20-1 and TRBJ2-1; 7 bases match TRBD2. The CDR3 sequence is 16 residues long. The V segment lost 1 base and the J segment 0 bases; nucleotides outside the gene matches: 6. Germline V gene lookup returns CDR1 DFQATT and CDR2 SNEGSKA (reference sequence). CDR3 DNA sequence: TGCAGTGCTAGAGCCGGGAGGACCAGCTCCTACAATGAGCAGTTCTTC. This sequence encodes CSARAGRTSSYNEQFF.

The chain recombines TRBV6-2 or TRBV6-3 with TRBJ2-3; D gene ambiguous. CDR3 size: 13 residues. V was shortened by 7 bases and J by 2 bases, with 10 bases between the two germline ends. The V gene's germline CDR1 is MNHEY and CDR2 SVGEGT. The DNA of the CDR3 is TGTGCCAGCAATCTCAGTCCCACAGATACGCAGTATTTT. Its translation: CASNLSPTDTQYF.

The chain employs TRBV21-1 and TRBJ1-2; the DNA was not used to check the table's D call, TRBD1. TRBV21-1 is tagged as a pseudogene. The CDR3 spans 15 residues. DNA of the CDR3: TGTGCCAGCAGCAAAGTTTGCAGGACAGTCGTCGATGACACCTTC. Translating gives CASSKVCRTVVDDTF.

This clonotype was counted at least ten times. The chain joins TRBV12-3 or TRBV12-4 to TRBJ2-1, with D hard to call. The V and J ends lost 3 bases and 9 bases respectively, with 12 bases between them. The CDR3 loop spans 13 amino acids. CDR3 in amino acids: CASSFSDPPEQFF. For the CDR3, the DNA is TGTGCCAGCAGTTTTTCGGACCCTCCTGAGCAGTTCTTC.

The chain couples TRBV6-6 to TRBJ1-2; TRBD1 matches 12 bases. Germline loops: CDR1 MNHNY, CDR2 SVGAGI (reference sequence). The CDR3 has 13 amino acids. J gave up 6 bases and V 6 bases, and 2 bases lay outside the gene matches. The CDR3 reads CASRGTGGDGYTF. CDR3 sequence (DNA): TGTGCCAGCAGGGGGACAGGGGGCGATGGCTACACCTTC.

This clonotype was seen a handful of times. This chain uses TRBV7-9 with TRBJ2-7, with 7 bases fitting TRBD1. The germline CDR1 and CDR2 sequences are SEHNR and FQNEAQ (reference sequence). The V segment lost 10 bases and the J segment 2 bases; nucleotides outside the gene matches: 14. This CDR3 is 15 amino acids long. This CDR3 reads CAIMNTGQSTYEQYF. The CDR3 DNA sequence: TGTGCCATCATGAACACGGGACAGTCCACCTACGAGCAGTACTTC.

This clonotype was counted a few times. The chain recombines TRBV30 with TRBJ2-5, with D perhaps given as TRBD1 or TRBD2 (5 bases each). Per the germline V gene, CDR1 is GTSNPN and CDR2 is SVGIG (reference sequence). The V gene lost 8 bases and the J gene lost 0 bases, with 16 bases spanning the gap. The CDR3 has 14 amino acids. The DNA of the CDR3 is TGTGCCGGTGAAAGCCCGGGACACCAAGAGACCCAGTACTTC. Encoded protein: CAGESPGHQETQYF.

This clonotype occurred many times. CDR3 loop: CSVGKTGESAAIYF. The CDR3 DNA sequence: TGCAGCGTTGGGAAGACAGGGGAGTCAGCGGCCATATATTTT. V and J are TRBV29-1 and TRBJ1-3; TRBD1 agrees at 8 bases. Losses at the gene ends were 4 bases for V and 11 bases for J; bases not matched to a gene: 13. The CDR3 is 14 residues long. The germline V gene encodes CDR1 SQVTM and CDR2 ANQGSEA.

The table lists this clonotype with a few counts. The chain is built from TRBV28 and TRBJ2-1, with 11 nucleotides matching TRBD2. Per the germline V gene, CDR1 is MDHEN and CDR2 is SYDVKM. This CDR3 region has 17 residues. With 4 bases clipped from V and 7 bases from J, the junction kept 12 bases outside the gene matches. The DNA for the CDR3 is TGTGCCAGCAGTTCGGCGGGGCTAGCGGGAGGTCAAAATGAGCAGTTCTTC. Translated: CASSSAGLAGGQNEQFF.

The sample holds a few counts of this clonotype. The rearrangement joins TRBV7-8 to TRBJ2-1, with a possible D match to TRBD2 (6 bases). The CDR3 contains 12 residues. The germline gives CDR1 SGHVS, CDR2 FQNEAQ. Trimming took 5 bases from V and 12 from J, leaving 14 bases between them. The CDR3: CASSHPGTAQFF. CDR3 DNA sequence: TGTGCCAGCAGCCACCCCGGGACTGCGCAGTTCTTC.

This clonotype has ten or more counts. The V call is TRBV12-5, the J call TRBJ2-1, with a weak D call TRBD2 (5 bases). CDR3 length: 15 amino acids. The V end lost 5 bases, the J end lost 0 bases, and 11 bases lay between the germline ends. Per germline, CDR1 LGHNT and CDR2 FRNRAP. The CDR3, as DNA: TGTGCTAGTGGTGTCCAGCGGAGCTCCTACAATGAGCAGTTCTTC. The encoded protein is CASGVQRSSYNEQFF.

This chain joins TRBV7-2 and TRBJ1-3, with D hard to call. Between the trimmed V and J ends, which lost 5 bases and 4 bases, there was a span of 12 bases. CDR1 and CDR2 from the germline V gene are SGHTA and FQGNSA. This CDR3 spans 14 amino acids. The CDR3 DNA sequence: TGTGCCAGCAGCCCACAGCTATGGGGAAACACCATATATTTT. Encoded protein: CASSPQLWGNTIYF.

In its sample, this clonotype was seen a few times. The J gene is TRBJ2-3, the V gene TRBV7-6; perhaps D is TRBD1 or TRBD2 (5 bases each). Trimming took off 4 bases at V and 6 bases at J, with 17 bases between the two ends. The CDR3 has 15 amino acids. Per the germline V gene, CDR1 is SGHVS and CDR2 is FNYEAQ. The CDR3 reads CASSWTSFWGDTQYF. CDR3 coding DNA: TGTGCCAGCAGCTGGACCTCGTTTTGGGGGGATACGCAGTATTTT.

The chain uses TRBV20-1 and TRBJ2-5; D gene unclear. V lost 3 bases and J 4 bases, leaving 15 bases between the germline ends. Germline CDR1 reads DFQATT; CDR2 reads SNEGSKA (reference sequence). CDR3 length: 14 amino acids. CDR3 DNA: TGCAGTGCTAGCTCAAGGACGGGCGGAGAGACCCAGTACTTC. Translating gives CSASSRTGGETQYF.

The sample holds a few counts of this clonotype. This chain's CDR3 is CASSYKLAGGLPSDTQYF. The CDR3 DNA follows: TGTGCCAGCAGTTACAAACTAGCGGGAGGACTACCGTCAGATACGCAGTATTTT. V usage is TRBV6-2 or TRBV6-3 and J usage is TRBJ2-3; 12 nucleotides match TRBD2. This CDR3 has 18 residues. Germline CDR1 reads MNHEY; CDR2 reads SVGEGT. Trimming took 2 bases from V and 4 from J; bases not matched to a gene: 10.

This clonotype has more than one count but fewer than ten. This rearrangement joins TRBV6-1 to TRBJ2-3, with 14 bases lining up with TRBD2. V dropped 6 bases and J dropped 5; count of bases not matched to a gene: 7. The CDR3 is made up of 16 amino acids. Germline loops: CDR1 MNHNS, CDR2 SASEGT. The CDR3 DNA sequence: TGTGCCAGCAGGAGACTAGCGGGAGGGGTGGGAGATACGCAGTATTTT. Translation: CASRRLAGGVGDTQYF.

The chain uses TRBV7-2 and TRBJ2-2; D is undetermined. The CDR3 consists of 15 residues. Germline loops: CDR1 SGHTA, CDR2 FQGNSA. V was shortened by 2 bases and J by 5 bases, with 12 bases between the two germline ends. CDR3 bases: TGTGCCAGCAGCTTACGTCAGCATGGTACCGGGGAGCTGTTTTTT. This codes for CASSLRQHGTGELFF.

This clonotype was seen a handful of times. The chain employs TRBV15 and TRBJ2-3; D is unclear. The V gene's germline CDR1 is LNHNV and CDR2 YYDKDF (reference sequence). Trimming shortened V by 1 base and J by 2 bases, and 10 bases separated the two germline ends. The CDR3 totals 15 residues. CDR3 protein: CATSRGGAPTDTQYF. In nucleotides, the CDR3 is TGTGCCACCAGCAGAGGAGGCGCGCCCACAGATACGCAGTATTTT.

This clonotype was detected only a few times. The V and J genes are TRBV2 and TRBJ1-2; D unclear. CDR3 length: 13 residues. Between the trimmed V and J ends, which lost 6 bases and 2 bases, there was a span of 10 bases. Germline V gives CDR1 SNHLY, CDR2 FYNNEI. DNA for the CDR3: TGTGCCAGCAGACGCGACGTCAACTATGGCTACACCTTC. Encoded protein: CASRRDVNYGYTF.

This sequence joins TRBV19 and TRBJ2-7; D is uncertain. The CDR3 has 13 residues. Trimming cost V 3 bases and J 3 bases, with 9 bases left between them. In germline, CDR1 is LNHDA, CDR2 SQIVND (reference sequence). The CDR3 sequence: CASSIAQDYEQYF. The CDR3 DNA follows: TGTGCCAGTAGTATTGCCCAGGACTACGAGCAGTACTTC. Supplemented by reference TRBV19 and TRBJ2-7, the full variable domain reads DGGITQSPKYLFRKEGQNVTLSCEQNLNHDAMYWYRQDPGQGLRLIYYSQIVNDFQKGDIAEGYSVSREKKESFPLTVTSAQKNPTAFYLCASSIAQDYEQYFGPGTRLTVT.

The rearrangement uses TRBV5-1 and TRBJ2-2; TRBD1 agrees at 8 bases. Trimming cost V 4 bases and J 6 bases; bases outside gene matches: 5. In germline, CDR1 is SGHRS, CDR2 YFSETQ. The CDR3 is 14 residues long. CDR3 loop: CASSPDREAGELFF. CDR3 DNA sequence: TGCGCCAGCAGCCCGGACAGGGAGGCCGGGGAGCTGTTTTTT.

In its sample, this clonotype was seen a few times. The gene calls are TRBV7-9 and TRBJ2-1; 10 bases are a match to TRBD2. The J segment lost 10 bases and the V segment lost 5 bases, leaving 14 bases of the junction unmatched. CDR3 length: 16 amino acids. Germline loops: CDR1 SEHNR, CDR2 FQNEAQ (reference sequence). The CDR3 DNA reads as TGTGCCAGCAGCCCGCGATATGAGCGGGAGGGCGACGAGCAGTTCTTC. Its protein product is CASSPRYEREGDEQFF.

This clonotype came up a few times. This chain joins TRBV7-9 and TRBJ2-7, with D perhaps TRBD2 (5 bases). From germline, CDR1 is SEHNR and CDR2 FQNEAQ (reference sequence). V was pared by 5 bases and J by 5 bases, with 16 bases between. There are 14 residues in the CDR3. CDR3 sequence (DNA): TGTGCCAGCAGCGAGTGGCTAGCAGCCGACGAGCAGTACTTC. Its protein product is CASSEWLAADEQYF.

There are a few counts of this clonotype. The chain has TRBV5-1 and TRBJ2-5, with no clear D. Looked up from germline, CDR1 is SGHRS and CDR2 is YFSETQ. V dropped 1 base and J dropped 7 bases, with 14 bases sitting between them. This CDR3 is built from 14 residues. In DNA form, the CDR3 reads TGCGCCAGCAGCTTGAACACCGGTCTATGGACCCAGTACTTC. Encoded protein: CASSLNTGLWTQYF.